The rows below give T cell receptor beta chains drawn from one sample of a study of regulatory T cells in long-lasting Graves disease. TCRdb re-analysed the multiplex PCR reads in MiXCR, keeping a single row per CDR3 protein. Among 400,000 or so distinct CDR3 sequences listed, about a quarter were seen once. Specimen: peripheral blood mononuclear cells (PBMCs), collected when the disease was refractory, from a patient treated with antithyroid drugs. The receptors stem from a female donor with Graves disease. Each CDR3 is given with its conserved first and last residue. D genes are given only for firm matches. Some rows mark clone size as missing; the rest say once, few, many or name a class of expanded clone.

D | J | V | size | DNA | CDR3
TRBD1 | TRBJ1-2 | TRBV5-1 | few | TGCGCCAGCAGCTTACAGGGGGCAGGCTACACCTTC | CASSLQGAGYTF
NA | TRBJ2-2 | TRBV12-3/TRBV12-4 | many | TGTGCCAGCAGGGGACAGAACACCGGGGAGCTGTTTTTT | CASRGQNTGELFF
NA | TRBJ1-2 | TRBV7-9 | NA | TGTGCCAGCAGCTTAGGTGGAGCGCAGGGGATGGGCTACACCTTC | CASSLGGAQGMGYTF
NA | TRBJ2-1 | TRBV5-5 | NA | TGTGCCAGCAGCTTGCAGGGGTACAATGAGCAGTTCTTC | CASSLQGYNEQFF
NA | TRBJ2-3 | TRBV6-2/TRBV6-3 | NA | TGTGCCAGCAGTTACGTGTCTCGCACAGATACGCAGTATTTT | CASSYVSRTDTQYF
TRBD2 | TRBJ2-3 | TRBV19 | NA | TGTGCCAGTAGTCCAACCGGGACTAGTCCTGCAGATACGCAGTATTTT | CASSPTGTSPADTQYF
NA | TRBJ1-1 | TRBV28 | many | TGTGCCAGCTGCCTGGGCGCAATGAACACTGAAGCTTTCTTT | CASCLGAMNTEAFF
NA | TRBJ2-2 | TRBV27 | NA | TGTGCCAGCACCCTATCTCAGGGAAGCACCGGGGAGCTGTTTTTT | CASTLSQGSTGELFF
NA | TRBJ2-5 | TRBV7-2 | many | TGTGCCAGCAGCTTCTTCGGGAGTAATAAAGAGACCCAGTACTTC | CASSFFGSNKETQYF
NA | TRBJ1-1 | TRBV29-1 | many | TGCAGCGCCCGACAGGTGAACACTGAAGCTTTCTTT | CSARQVNTEAFF
NA | TRBJ2-7 | TRBV7-2 | many | TGTGCCAGCAGCTTACAGTGGACCGGAGCGTCCGAGCAGTACTTC | CASSLQWTGASEQYF
NA | TRBJ1-5 | TRBV5-5 | few | TGTGCCAGCAGCTTCAGTACAGTGCGCGGTCAGCCCCAGCATTTT | CASSFSTVRGQPQHF
NA | TRBJ2-7 | TRBV28 | many | TGTGCCAGCAGTTCTCTGCAACCCTCCTACGAGCAGTACTTC | CASSSLQPSYEQYF
TRBD1 | TRBJ1-5 | TRBV28 | many | TGTGCCAGCAGTTCGGCCGGGACAGGGTTCAGGCAGCCCCAGCATTTT | CASSSAGTGFRQPQHF
NA | TRBJ2-2 | TRBV30 | NA | TGTGCCTGGAGTTTGATGGCCCAGGGCCCCGGGGAGCTGTTTTTT | CAWSLMAQGPGELFF
TRBD2 | TRBJ2-7 | TRBV29-1 | few | TGCAGCCTTCTAGCGGGAGACGGGGACGAGCAGTACTTC | CSLLAGDGDEQYF
NA | TRBJ1-3 | TRBV7-9 | NA | TGTGCCAGCAGCTCACAGGCAACTAGCTCTGGAAACACCATATATTTT | CASSSQATSSGNTIYF
TRBD2 | TRBJ2-5 | TRBV20-1 | few | TGCAGTGCTAGTAGCGGACTAGCAGGGACGGGGTACTTC | CSASSGLAGTGYF
NA | TRBJ1-1 | TRBV10-3 | few | TGTGCCATCAGTGAGTCTGTTCCGGAACCGAACACTGAAGCTTTCTTT | CAISESVPEPNTEAFF
TRBD2 | TRBJ2-5 | TRBV12-3/TRBV12-4 | NA | TGTGCCAGCAGGACTCCGGGAGGGAATGGGGCCCAGTACTTC | CASRTPGGNGAQYF
NA | TRBJ2-5 | TRBV2 | many | TGTGCCAGCAGTCGGGGGACAGCCCAAGAGACCCAGTACTTC | CASSRGTAQETQYF
NA | TRBJ2-7 | TRBV4-1 | once | TGCGCCAGCAGCCATCAAGGGGGACTCTACTACGAGCAGTACTTC | CASSHQGGLYYEQYF
NA | TRBJ1-1 | TRBV12-3/TRBV12-4 | many | TGTGCCAGCAGTTGGGGGGTTCCCCGCCCTCAAGCTTTCTTT | CASSWGVPRPQAFF
NA | TRBJ2-3 | TRBV27 | NA | TGTGCCAGCAGTCCCTCGGGGGAAGATACGCAGTATTTT | CASSPSGEDTQYF
NA | TRBJ2-2 | TRBV7-3 | few | TGTGCCAGCAGCTACGGACCTACTACCGGGGAGCTGTTTTTT | CASSYGPTTGELFF
TRBD1 | TRBJ2-2 | TRBV4-1 | many | TGTGCCAGCAGTCAACAGGGGGCGAACACCGGGGAGCTGTTTTTT | CASSQQGANTGELFF
NA | TRBJ1-2 | TRBV29-1 | NA | TGCAGCGTTGAAAACGCAGGCGGTGGCTACACCTTC | CSVENAGGGYTF
NA | TRBJ2-7 | TRBV3-1 | few | TGTGCCAGCAGCCAGGGGACGGGGGCTCTGTCCTACGAGCAGTACTTC | CASSQGTGALSYEQYF
NA | TRBJ1-6 | TRBV27 | many | TGTGCCAGCAGTGTAACGGGGAATTCACCCCTCCACTTT | CASSVTGNSPLHF
TRBD2 | TRBJ2-5 | TRBV5-4 | many | TGTGCCAGCAGCGGAGGGACTAGCGGGAGTTTCGAGACCCAGTACTTC | CASSGGTSGSFETQYF
NA | TRBJ1-5 | TRBV6-2/TRBV6-3 | few | TGTGCCAGCAGCCGGGACACTACAAGCAATCAGCCCCAGCATTTT | CASSRDTTSNQPQHF
TRBD1 | TRBJ2-4 | TRBV2 | many | TGTGCCAGCAGTGACCAGGGGGTTGGCATTCAGTACTTC | CASSDQGVGIQYF
TRBD1 | TRBJ1-2 | TRBV5-8 | few | TGTGCCAGCAGCGCAGACAGGGGGCGAAACTATGGCTACACCTTC | CASSADRGRNYGYTF
NA | TRBJ2-2 | TRBV2 | many | TGTGCCAGCAGTGAATTGGTGGGGCCCAACACCGGGGAGCTGTTTTTT | CASSELVGPNTGELFF
NA | TRBJ2-2 | TRBV5-1 | many | TGCGCCAGCAGCACCCGCACTAACACCGGGGAGCTGTTTTTT | CASSTRTNTGELFF
NA | TRBJ1-4 | TRBV18 | few | TGTGCCAGCTCACCCACACCGGGACCGAGTAATGAAAAACTGTTTTTT | CASSPTPGPSNEKLFF
TRBD2 | TRBJ2-2 | TRBV2 | many | TGTGCCAGCATAGGGTCTAGCGGAGCCACCGGGGAGCTGTTTTTT | CASIGSSGATGELFF
TRBD2 | TRBJ2-7 | TRBV6-1 | few | TGTGCCAGCGTCCTAGCGGGAGGGCCTCACGAGCAGTACTTC | CASVLAGGPHEQYF
NA | TRBJ2-2 | TRBV7-2 | many | TGTGCCAGCAGCTCCGGATTGCCGGGAGCCGGGGAGCTGTTTTTT | CASSSGLPGAGELFF
TRBD2 | TRBJ2-1 | TRBV2 | NA | TGTGCCAGCAGTGAAGCCGATCTAGCGGGACCCTACGACAATGAGCAGTTCTTC | CASSEADLAGPYDNEQFF
TRBD2 | TRBJ2-7 | TRBV7-2 | many | TGTGCCAGCAGCTCCCTAGCGGGAGGGCCGCACTTC | CASSSLAGGPHF
NA | TRBJ1-5 | TRBV5-1 | many | TGCGCCAGCAGCTTGGGGGGCGGAGCGGGCAATCAGCCCCAGCATTTT | CASSLGGGAGNQPQHF
NA | TRBJ2-7 | TRBV7-3 | few | TGTGCCAGCAGCTCAGAGACAGGCTCCTACGAGCAGTACTTC | CASSSETGSYEQYF
NA | TRBJ1-1 | TRBV5-1 | NA | TGCGCCAGCAGCTACCGGGACTCAAACACTGAAGCTTTCTTT | CASSYRDSNTEAFF
NA | TRBJ1-2 | TRBV30 | once | TGTGCCTGGAGTCCCCCTAACAGGGATGGCTACACCTTC | CAWSPPNRDGYTF
NA | TRBJ1-2 | TRBV2 | many | TGTGCCAGTAGTCCTAAGCCCGAAAACTATGGCTACACCTTC | CASSPKPENYGYTF
NA | TRBJ1-2 | TRBV19 | NA | TGTGCCAGTAGTGAAACGACCCTCTACACCTTC | CASSETTLYTF
NA | TRBJ1-2 | TRBV7-2 | NA | TGTGCCAGCAACCCCGTCCCGCAGCCATCCTATGGCTACACCTTC | CASNPVPQPSYGYTF
NA | TRBJ2-5 | TRBV29-1 | few | TGCAGCGTTGAGAGGGACCAAGAGACCCAGTACTTC | CSVERDQETQYF
NA | TRBJ1-2 | TRBV5-1 | many | TGCGCCAGCAGCTTCGTGACAGCCACCTTAGAAGACTACACCTTC | CASSFVTATLEDYTF
NA | TRBJ1-4 | TRBV15 | many | TGTGCCACCAGCGAAGAAAAACGAGTATCTCTGTTTTTT | CATSEEKRVSLFF
TRBD1 | TRBJ1-2 | TRBV30 | many | TGTGCCTGGAGACAGGGGGGGTTACTATCAGACTTC | CAWRQGGLLSDF
NA | TRBJ2-5 | TRBV19 | NA | TGTGCCAGTAGTATAAGCACGCTAGAGACCCAGTACTTC | CASSISTLETQYF
NA | TRBJ2-5 | TRBV20-1 | many | TGCAGTGCAGGGCCCAGGGGAGAGACCCAGTACTTC | CSAGPRGETQYF
NA | TRBJ1-5 | TRBV10-2 | few | TGCGCCAGCAGGGCGGGGAACAATCAGCCCCAGCATTTT | CASRAGNNQPQHF